The 26 T cell receptor beta chains reported below all come from one sample, sequenced in a study of cytomegalovirus exposure and HLA in healthy donors. With 60 Vbeta and 13 Jbeta primers, the PCR was carried out. Measured with immunoSEQ multiplex PCR; TCRdb has only the in-frame clones, and not every one. Found here are more than 130,000 clones, approximately 71% of them singletons; the top ten hold more than 4.5%. Sequencing used PBMCs. The receptors derive from a woman in her 50s in good health and CMV-seronegative.

This chain uses TRBV6-1 with TRBJ1-4, with 8 bases lining up with TRBD1. CDR3 length equals 13 residues. V was pared by 4 bases and J by 6 bases, with 1 base of the junction left unmatched. Germline-derived CDR1 and CDR2 are MNHNS and SASEGT. CDR3 region: CASSAGGDEKLFF. In nucleotides, the CDR3 is TGTGCCAGCAGTGCAGGGGGCGATGAAAAACTGTTTTTT.

In DNA form, the CDR3 reads TGTGCCTGGAGTGTTAGACAGGGCGGTTCACCCCTCCACTTT. As protein: CAWSVRQGGSPLHF. The rearrangement joins TRBV30 to TRBJ1-6; 7 nucleotides match TRBD1. Trimming cost V 0 bases and J 9 bases; bases outside gene matches: 5. The CDR3 has 14 residues. The germline gives CDR1 GTSNPN, CDR2 SVGIG (reference sequence).

This clone was seen only a few times. This rearrangement joins TRBV2 to TRBJ1-4, with TRBD1 as a possible D gene (5 bases). Germline loops: CDR1 SNHLY, CDR2 FYNNEI. V dropped 7 bases and J dropped 5 bases, with 17 bases sitting between them. The length of the CDR3 is 15 residues. The DNA for the CDR3 is TGTGCCAGCAACGCCGCTGGGGCAGGGAATGAAAAACTGTTTTTT. Amino acids: CASNAAGAGNEKLFF.

The CDR3 region is CASSVDPGGLSYNEQFF. The CDR3 DNA reads as TGTGCCAGCAGCGTAGACCCAGGGGGCCTGTCCTACAATGAGCAGTTCTTC. The chain uses TRBV9 and TRBJ2-1, with 8 bases that match TRBD1. This CDR3 has 17 residues. From germline, CDR1 is SGDLS and CDR2 YYNGEE. Trimming removed 0 bases from V and 1 base from J; junction bases left unmatched: 6.

This clone is a singleton in its sample. The chain carries TRBV7-2 and TRBJ2-1; 8 bases fit TRBD1. The V and J ends lost 5 bases and 3 bases, in that order; junction bases with no gene match: 6. Germline CDR1 SGHTA, CDR2 FQGNSA. This CDR3 is built from 15 residues. CDR3 amino acids: CASSLGQGGYNEQFF. The DNA for the CDR3 is TGTGCCAGCAGCCTCGGACAGGGCGGCTACAATGAGCAGTTCTTC.

The chain couples TRBV5-1 to TRBJ2-1; tentatively, D is TRBD1 (6 bases). The CDR3 has 13 amino acids. The V end lost 6 bases, the J end lost 9 bases, and 16 bases lay between the germline ends. Per germline, CDR1 SGHRS and CDR2 YFSETQ. The CDR3 coding sequence is TGCGCCAGCATTGGGGCAGGGGAAGGTGAGCAGTTCTTC. Its protein is CASIGAGEGEQFF.

The chain recombines TRBV7-6 with TRBJ1-1, with D perhaps TRBD1 (6 bases). V lost 1 base, J lost 3 bases, and 21 bases lay in between. The CDR3 contains 18 residues. The germline V gene has CDR1 SGHVS and CDR2 FNYEAQ. The CDR3 reads CASSLVSGRERGYTEAFF. The CDR3 coding sequence is TGTGCCAGCAGCTTAGTCTCTGGCAGGGAAAGGGGGTACACTGAAGCTTTCTTT.

The rearrangement links TRBV4-2 to TRBJ1-2; perhaps TRBD1 as D (5 bases). CDR1 is LGHNA and CDR2 is YNFKEQ in the germline V gene. This CDR3 spans 16 amino acids. Deletions cut 4 bases from V and 4 bases from J, with 19 bases between. Here the CDR3 DNA reads TGTGCCAGCAGCCCCGTTCGGACGGGGGGAGTCTATGGCTACACCTTC. Encoded protein: CASSPVRTGGVYGYTF.

This chain connects TRBV19 to TRBJ2-5, with TRBD2 identical over 7 bases. CDR1 is LNHDA and CDR2 is SQIVND in the germline V gene (reference sequence). CDR3 length: 15 residues. J gave up 0 bases and V 7 bases, and 8 bases lay outside the gene matches. Here the CDR3 reads CASTAGRAYQETQYF. The CDR3 DNA reads TGTGCCAGTACCGCGGGGAGGGCTTACCAAGAGACCCAGTACTTC.

In its sample, this clone was seen once. The sample has other DNA sequences that encode this CDR3 too. This chain joins TRBV2 and TRBJ2-7, with a possible D match to TRBD2 (5 bases). Germline loops: CDR1 SNHLY, CDR2 FYNNEI. V dropped 4 bases and J dropped 4 bases, with 14 bases sitting between them. The CDR3 covers 14 residues. The CDR3 reads CASSGWTGTYEQYF. Written as DNA, the CDR3 is TGTGCCAGCAGTGGTTGGACGGGAACTTACGAGCAGTACTTC.

V usage is TRBV5-1 and J usage is TRBJ1-1, with D possibly matching TRBD1 (6 bases). Germline V CDR1 and CDR2: SGHRS, YFSETQ. This CDR3 is built from 14 residues. Trimming cost V 4 bases and J 3 bases, with 13 bases left between them. The CDR3 DNA sequence: TGCGCCAGCAGCCTTCCAGGGGCTGACACTGAAGCTTTCTTT. Its protein is CASSLPGADTEAFF.

This clone appeared a few times. This sequence joins TRBV9 and TRBJ2-3; 9 positions match TRBD2. Trimming took 3 bases from V and 1 from J; bases not matched to a gene: 6. The germline CDR1 and CDR2 sequences are SGDLS and YYNGEE. The CDR3 totals 16 residues. This chain's CDR3 is CASSERLAEGTDTQYF. The CDR3 DNA is TGTGCCAGCAGCGAACGACTAGCGGAGGGCACAGATACGCAGTATTTT.

The chain has TRBV6-6 and TRBJ1-1; tentative D call: TRBD1 (6 bases). The V end lost 7 bases, the J end lost 4 bases, and 16 bases lay between the germline ends. CDR1 is MNHNY, CDR2 SVGAGI, per germline (reference sequence). This CDR3 comprises 14 residues. The CDR3 bases are TGTGCCAGCACCGCAACAGGGCAGGGCACTGAAGCTTTCTTT. This codes for CASTATGQGTEAFF.

The rearrangement links TRBV2 to TRBJ1-6; D is ambiguous. CDR3 length: 16 amino acids. Germline assignment: CDR1 SNHLY and CDR2 FYNNEI. With 4 bases removed from V and 6 bases from J, the gap between germline ends came to 16 bases. CDR3 residues: CASSVSEPYPNSPLHF. Here the CDR3 DNA reads TGTGCCAGCAGTGTGTCAGAACCTTACCCTAATTCACCCCTCCACTTT.

The rearrangement uses TRBV10-3 and TRBJ1-2, with D possibly matching TRBD1 (6 bases). The V gene's germline CDR1 is ENHRY and CDR2 SYGVKD. The CDR3 is 17 residues long. V lost 7 bases to trimming and J lost 8 bases, with 29 bases between them. The CDR3 coding sequence is TGTGCCATCATCAGGGGAGACTCCCCAAGGTTTGCCGAAGGCTACACCTTC. This translates into CAIIRGDSPRFAEGYTF.

The chain combines TRBV5-1 with TRBJ2-7, with 7 positions matching TRBD1. V lost 3 bases and J lost 3; bases outside the gene matches: 9. Germline lookup yields CDR1 SGHRS and CDR2 YFSETQ. The CDR3 has 15 residues. The CDR3 DNA follows: TGCGCCAGCAGCTCAGCCCAGGGGGAATTCTACGAGCAGTACTTC. Its protein product is CASSSAQGEFYEQYF.

The chain couples TRBV5-6 to TRBJ1-3; D might be TRBD1 (5 bases). The CDR3 has 17 amino acids. CDR1 SGHDT and CDR2 YYEEEE come from the germline V gene. V dropped 4 bases and J dropped 3 bases, with 20 bases sitting between them. CDR3 in amino acids: CASSASYGGYFGNTIYF. CDR3 in DNA: TGTGCCAGCAGCGCCTCCTATGGGGGGTATTTTGGAAACACCATATATTTT.

This rearrangement joins TRBV11-2 to TRBJ2-5; the match to TRBD1 covers 9 bases. Per germline, CDR1 SGHAT and CDR2 FQNNGV. CDR3 length equals 17 residues. The V and J ends lost 1 base and 5 bases, in that order; junction bases with no gene match: 11. The DNA for the CDR3 is TGTGCCAGCAGCTTAGGGGTGAACAGGGGGCCGGGGGAGACCCAGTACTTC. Translating it yields CASSLGVNRGPGETQYF.

The V and J genes are TRBV7-9 and TRBJ2-5; D might be TRBD1 (6 bases). CDR1 and CDR2 (germline): SEHNR, FQNEAQ (reference sequence). V dropped 5 bases and J dropped 2 bases, with 15 bases sitting between them. CDR3 length: 15 residues. CDR3 bases: TGTGCCAGCAGCGTCAATCCGGGACAACAAGAGACCCAGTACTTC. This translates into CASSVNPGQQETQYF.

The chain combines TRBV5-1 with TRBJ2-2; 8 bases fit TRBD1. CDR1 is SGHRS and CDR2 is YFSETQ in the germline V gene. Trimming took 2 bases from V and 7 from J; bases not matched to a gene: 10. The CDR3 totals 16 residues. The CDR3 DNA sequence: TGCGCCAGCAGCTTAAGGGCAGGGGGCGAAGGCGGGGAGCTGTTTTTT. This gives the protein CASSLRAGGEGGELFF.

The chain combines TRBV19 with TRBJ1-5; D gene ambiguous. CDR1 LNHDA and CDR2 SQIVND come from the germline V gene (reference sequence). The CDR3 length is 14 residues. Trimming removed 5 bases at V and 4 bases at J, with 12 bases between. CDR3 DNA sequence: TGTGCCAGTAGTGCCAGGTCGACAAATCAGCCCCAGCATTTT. Encoded protein: CASSARSTNQPQHF.

The chain has TRBV7-9 and TRBJ1-5; maybe TRBD1 (6 bases). The CDR3 consists of 14 residues. In germline, CDR1 is SEHNR, CDR2 FQNEAQ (reference sequence). V lost 3 bases and J lost 0, with 6 bases in between. The CDR3 reads CASSLTGSNQPQHF. In DNA form, the CDR3 reads TGTGCCAGCAGCTTGACAGGTAGCAATCAGCCCCAGCATTTT.

The J gene is TRBJ2-1, the V gene TRBV18; 9 nucleotides line up with TRBD1. The CDR3 spans 17 residues. The germline CDR1 and CDR2 sequences are KGHSH and LQKENI. After removal of 7 bases from V and 3 bases from J, the junction contained 13 bases not matched to a gene. CDR3 DNA sequence: TGTGCCAGCTTGACAGGGGGTAACTCTTTATTCTACAATGAGCAGTTCTTC. Residues: CASLTGGNSLFYNEQFF.

The chain links TRBV7-9 to TRBJ2-5, with a possible D match to TRBD2 (5 bases). V lost 0 bases to trimming and J lost 4 bases, with 12 bases between them. Germline CDR1 is SEHNR and CDR2 is FQNEAQ (reference sequence). The CDR3 extends over 15 amino acids. The CDR3 sequence is CASSLAGDLLETQYF. The CDR3 coding sequence is TGTGCCAGCAGCTTAGCCGGGGATCTCCTAGAGACCCAGTACTTC.

The chain couples TRBV28 to TRBJ1-2; 8 bases line up with TRBD1. The CDR3 totals 17 residues. CDR1 and CDR2 from the germline V gene are MDHEN and SYDVKM. V was clipped by 10 bases and J by 2 bases; unmatched bases: 18. The CDR3 sequence: CANRGGDRRPWNYGYTF. CDR3 coding DNA: TGTGCCAACAGGGGGGGGGACAGGCGACCTTGGAACTATGGCTACACCTTC.

This sequence joins TRBV5-4 and TRBJ2-3, with 7 nucleotides matching TRBD2. The CDR3 is 15 amino acids. The V and J ends lost 0 bases and 1 base, in that order; junction bases with no gene match: 2. Germline V gene data show CDR1 as SGHNT and CDR2 as YYREEE (reference sequence). Here the CDR3 DNA reads TGTGCCAGCAGCTTGGATCGGGGGGGCACAGATACGCAGTATTTT. Residues: CASSLDRGGTDTQYF.